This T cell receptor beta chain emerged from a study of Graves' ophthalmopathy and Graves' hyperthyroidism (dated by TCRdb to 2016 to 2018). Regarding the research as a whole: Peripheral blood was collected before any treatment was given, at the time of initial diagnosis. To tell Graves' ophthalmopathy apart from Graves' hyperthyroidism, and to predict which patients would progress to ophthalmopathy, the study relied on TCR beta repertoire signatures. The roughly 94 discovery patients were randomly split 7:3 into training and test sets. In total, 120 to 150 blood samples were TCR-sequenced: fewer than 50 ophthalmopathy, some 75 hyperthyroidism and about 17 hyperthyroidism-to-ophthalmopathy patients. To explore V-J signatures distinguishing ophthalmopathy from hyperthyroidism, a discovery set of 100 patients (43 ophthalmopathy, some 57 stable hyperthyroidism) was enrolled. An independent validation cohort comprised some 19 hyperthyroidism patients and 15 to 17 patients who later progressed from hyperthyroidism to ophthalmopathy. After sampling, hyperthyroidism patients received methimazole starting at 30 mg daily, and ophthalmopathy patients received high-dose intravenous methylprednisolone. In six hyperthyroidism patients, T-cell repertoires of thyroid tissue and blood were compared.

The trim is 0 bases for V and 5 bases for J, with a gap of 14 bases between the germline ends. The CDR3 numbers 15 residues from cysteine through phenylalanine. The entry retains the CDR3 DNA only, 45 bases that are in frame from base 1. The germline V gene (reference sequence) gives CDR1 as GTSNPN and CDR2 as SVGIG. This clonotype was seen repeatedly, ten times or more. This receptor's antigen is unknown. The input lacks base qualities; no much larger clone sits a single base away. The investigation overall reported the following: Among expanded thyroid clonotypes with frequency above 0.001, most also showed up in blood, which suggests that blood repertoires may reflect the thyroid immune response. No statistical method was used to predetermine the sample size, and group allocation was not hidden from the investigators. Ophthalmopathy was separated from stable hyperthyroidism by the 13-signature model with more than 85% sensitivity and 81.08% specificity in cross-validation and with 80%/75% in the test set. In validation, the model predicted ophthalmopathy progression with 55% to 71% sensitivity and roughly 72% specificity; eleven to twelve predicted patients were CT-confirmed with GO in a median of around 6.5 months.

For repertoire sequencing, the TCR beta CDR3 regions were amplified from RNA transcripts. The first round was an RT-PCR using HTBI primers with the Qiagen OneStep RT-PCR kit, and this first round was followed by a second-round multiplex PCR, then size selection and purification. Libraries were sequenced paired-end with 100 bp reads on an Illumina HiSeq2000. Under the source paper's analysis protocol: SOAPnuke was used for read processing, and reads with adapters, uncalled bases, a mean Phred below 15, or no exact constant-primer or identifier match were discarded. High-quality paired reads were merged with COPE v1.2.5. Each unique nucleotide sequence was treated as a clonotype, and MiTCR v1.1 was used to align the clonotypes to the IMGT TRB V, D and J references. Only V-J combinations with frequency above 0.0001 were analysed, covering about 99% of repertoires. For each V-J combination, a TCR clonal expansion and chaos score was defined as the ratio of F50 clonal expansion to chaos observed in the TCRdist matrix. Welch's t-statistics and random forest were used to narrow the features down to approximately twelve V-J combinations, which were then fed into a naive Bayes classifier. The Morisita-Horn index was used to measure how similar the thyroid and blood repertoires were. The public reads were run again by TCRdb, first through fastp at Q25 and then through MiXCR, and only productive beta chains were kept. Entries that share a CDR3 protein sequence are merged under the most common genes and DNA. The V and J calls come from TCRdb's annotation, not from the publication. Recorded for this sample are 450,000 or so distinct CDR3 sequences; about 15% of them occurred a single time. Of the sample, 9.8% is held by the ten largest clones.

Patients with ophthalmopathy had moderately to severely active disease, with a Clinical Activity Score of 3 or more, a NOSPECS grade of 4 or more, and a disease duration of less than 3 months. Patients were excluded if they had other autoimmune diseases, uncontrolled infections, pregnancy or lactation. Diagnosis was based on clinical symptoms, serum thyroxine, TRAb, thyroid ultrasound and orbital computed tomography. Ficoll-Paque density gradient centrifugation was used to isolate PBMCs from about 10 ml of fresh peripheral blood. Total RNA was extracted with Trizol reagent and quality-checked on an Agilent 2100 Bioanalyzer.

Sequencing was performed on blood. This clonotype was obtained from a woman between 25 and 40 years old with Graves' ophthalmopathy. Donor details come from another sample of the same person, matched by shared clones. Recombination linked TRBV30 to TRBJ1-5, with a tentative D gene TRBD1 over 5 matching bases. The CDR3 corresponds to CAWSVRGSFHQPQHF. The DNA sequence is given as TGTGCCTGGAGTGTACGGGGGAGTTTTCATCAGCCCCAGCATTTT.